The 8 T cell receptor beta chains below all came from one sample that was sequenced in a study of CD8 T cells in Susac syndrome. The RNA input was about 0.5 to 1 ug, and it was reverse transcribed with random hexamers. MiXCR, run by TCRdb on the immunoSEQ multiplex PCR reads, gives a single entry per CDR3 protein. This sample has around 190,000 distinct CDR3 sequences; approximately 94% occur once, and the top ten carry 0.12%. The material sequenced was CD4+ T cells from PBMCs. Source of these receptors: a human donor with Susac syndrome.

The chain joins TRBV20-1 to TRBJ1-2, with a possible D match to TRBD1 (5 bases). The CDR3 loop spans 12 amino acids. Germline lookup yields CDR1 DFQATT and CDR2 SNEGSKA (reference sequence). The V and J ends lost 6 bases and 4 bases respectively, with 12 bases between them. Here the CDR3 reads CSAQSGIYGYTF. In nucleotides, the CDR3 is TGCAGTGCCCAGTCAGGGATCTATGGCTACACCTTC.

This clonotype has only one observation. This CDR3 reads CASGPGTYEQYF. DNA of the CDR3: TGTGCTAGTGGCCCCGGGACCTACGAGCAGTACTTC. The chain couples TRBV12-5 to TRBJ2-7; D is possibly TRBD2 (5 bases). V was pared by 6 bases and J by 2 bases, with 8 bases between. The germline V gene encodes CDR1 LGHNT and CDR2 FRNRAP. This CDR3 is 12 amino acids long.

V usage is TRBV12-3 or TRBV12-4 and J usage is TRBJ2-3; a weak D match, TRBD2 (6 bases). The length of the CDR3 is 14 residues. V was clipped by 5 bases and J by 2 bases, with 11 bases between them. CDR3 DNA sequence: TGTGCCAGCAGTCCGCGGGAACCCACAGATACGCAGTATTTT. This translates into CASSPREPTDTQYF.

The rearrangement uses TRBV20-1 and TRBJ2-3, with TRBD1 identical over 11 bases. Losses at the gene ends were 6 bases for V and 5 bases for J; bases not matched to a gene: 7. Per the germline V gene, CDR1 is DFQATT and CDR2 is SNEGSKA (reference sequence). This CDR3 spans 14 amino acids. CDR3 nucleotides: TGCAGTGCGGTCGGACAGGGGGCAGGAGATACGCAGTATTTT. Translating gives CSAVGQGAGDTQYF.

The genes are TRBV29-1 and TRBJ1-1; perhaps TRBD1 as D (5 bases). V was clipped by 4 bases and J by 5 bases, with 14 bases between them. Germline-derived CDR1 and CDR2 are SQVTM and ANQGSEA. The CDR3 is 13 residues long. The CDR3 nucleotides are TGCAGCGTTGCAGGGCAGCTAGGGACTGAAGCTTTCTTT. As protein: CSVAGQLGTEAFF.

This rearrangement joins TRBV6-6 to TRBJ2-7; 8 bases align to TRBD1. The CDR3 contains 15 residues. The V segment lost 4 bases and the J segment 1 base; nucleotides outside the gene matches: 6. Per the germline V gene, CDR1 is MNHNY and CDR2 is SVGAGI (reference sequence). The CDR3 region is CASSLPTGASYEQYF. CDR3 DNA sequence: TGTGCCAGCAGTTTGCCGACAGGGGCGTCCTACGAGCAGTACTTC.

The chain has TRBV10-3 and TRBJ2-7, with 10 bases matching TRBD1. The CDR3 extends over 14 amino acids. V gave up 6 bases and J gave up 1 base; unmatched junction bases: 3. CDR1 and CDR2 from the germline V gene are ENHRY and SYGVKD. This chain's CDR3 is CAISQGQGSYEQYF. The CDR3 DNA sequence: TGTGCCATCAGCCAGGGACAGGGGTCCTACGAGCAGTACTTC.

The rearrangement uses TRBV9 and TRBJ2-1; TRBD2 aligns across 7 bases. Unmatched junction bases numbered 13, after V lost 3 bases and J lost 7 bases. Germline V lookup: CDR1 SGDLS, CDR2 YYNGEE. The CDR3 contains 16 residues. The chain's CDR3 is CASSGPLRGGANEQFF. The CDR3 region has the DNA TGTGCCAGCAGCGGCCCCTTACGGGGAGGGGCGAATGAGCAGTTCTTC. The full variable domain, completed using reference TRBV9 and TRBJ2-1, is DSGVTQTPKHLITATGQRVTLRCSPRSGDLSVYWYQQSLDQGLQFLIQYYNGEERAKGNILERFSAQQFPDLHSELNLSSLELGDSALYFCASSGPLRGGANEQFFGPGTRLTVL.